The 28 T cell receptor beta chains reported below all come from one sample, sequenced in a study of blood T cell repertoires in COVID-19. The data were produced by immunoSEQ multiplex PCR, yet TCRdb's version contains in-frame clones alone and is incomplete. In the table there are about 180,000 clones, 70% to 90% of which are singletons. The sample was peripheral blood. Source of these receptors: a woman in her twenties or thirties with acute or convalescent COVID-19.

The gene calls are TRBV7-2 and TRBJ2-1; 7 nucleotides align to TRBD2. The V gene end was trimmed by 0 bases and the J gene end by 8 bases; junction bases not matched to a gene: 10. In germline, CDR1 is SGHTA, CDR2 FQGNSA. The CDR3 consists of 16 residues. This CDR3 reads CASSLALANPPYEQFF. In DNA, the CDR3 is TGTGCCAGCAGCTTAGCACTAGCGAATCCCCCGTATGAGCAGTTCTTC.

The V and J genes are TRBV5-1 and TRBJ2-2, with D possibly matching TRBD2 (5 bases). V gave up 4 bases and J gave up 4 bases, with 5 bases separating them. Germline CDR1 is SGHRS and CDR2 is YFSETQ. This CDR3 has 12 residues. The CDR3 nucleotides read TGCGCCAGCAGCGAGGGCACCGGGGAGCTGTTTTTT. It yields the protein CASSEGTGELFF. The whole variable domain, remainder taken from reference TRBV5-1 and TRBJ2-2, is KAGVTQTPRYLIKTRGQQVTLSCSPISGHRSVSWYQQTPGQGLQFLFEYFSETQRNKGNFPGRFSGRQFSNSRSEMNVSTLELGDSALYLCASSEGTGELFFGEGSRLTVL.

This chain uses TRBV10-3 with TRBJ2-6, with D perhaps matching TRBD2 (6 bases). The CDR3 loop spans 16 amino acids. The V gene lost 2 bases and the J gene lost 3 bases, with 11 bases spanning the gap. Per germline, CDR1 ENHRY and CDR2 SYGVKD. CDR3 region: CAISEPLGGGANVLTF. As DNA, the CDR3 is TGTGCCATCAGTGAGCCGCTGGGAGGTGGGGCCAACGTCCTGACTTTC.

The chain uses TRBV6-5 and TRBJ2-3, with TRBD2 matching 13 bases. V lost 6 bases to trimming and J lost 4 bases; unmatched junction nucleotides: 1. The CDR3 spans 14 residues. The germline gives CDR1 MNHEY, CDR2 SVGAGI. CDR3 residues: CASRTSGRSDTQYF. CDR3 coding DNA: TGTGCCAGCAGGACTAGCGGGAGGTCAGATACGCAGTATTTT.

This clone was found a few times. The chain recombines TRBV27 with TRBJ2-7; 8 bases align to TRBD2. The CDR3 sequence is 14 residues long. Germline trimming cut 6 bases from V and 2 bases from J; bases unmatched to any gene: 6. Germline values: CDR1 MNHEY, CDR2 SMNVEV (reference sequence). CDR3 nucleotide sequence: TGTGCCAGCAGATCCAGCGGGAGACCCTACGAGCAGTACTTC. Translated: CASRSSGRPYEQYF.

The chain carries TRBV7-6 and TRBJ1-1; D ambiguous. Trimming stripped 6 bases from V and 9 bases from J, with 11 bases between. Germline V gene sequence: CDR1 SGHVS, CDR2 FNYEAQ. CDR3 length equals 11 residues. The CDR3 sequence: CASREAGKAFF. In DNA, the CDR3 is TGTGCCAGCAGGGAGGCAGGTAAAGCTTTCTTT.

A few counts support this clone. The chain combines TRBV29-1 with TRBJ2-2; 7 nucleotides align to TRBD1. CDR1 and CDR2 from the germline V gene are SQVTM and ANQGSEA. This CDR3 is built from 14 residues. The V gene end was trimmed by 8 bases and the J gene end by 0 bases; junction bases not matched to a gene: 6. CDR3 residues: CSHRGLANTGELFF. The CDR3 bases are TGCAGCCACAGGGGTCTGGCGAACACCGGGGAGCTGTTTTTT.

The chain carries TRBV19 and TRBJ1-6; a possible D gene is TRBD1 (5 bases). The CDR3 contains 16 residues. Germline CDR1 reads LNHDA; CDR2 reads SQIVND (reference sequence). Trimming shortened V by 2 bases and J by 7 bases, and 15 bases separated the two germline ends. The CDR3 protein is CASSITGTGGNSPLHF. The CDR3 DNA reads TGTGCCAGTAGTATAACCGGGACGGGAGGCAATTCACCCCTCCACTTT.

The gene calls are TRBV6-1 and TRBJ1-2; no definite D call. CDR1 is MNHNS, CDR2 SASEGT, per germline. V shed 0 bases and J shed 5 bases, with 10 bases lying between them. The CDR3 length is 14 residues. The chain's CDR3 is CASSEATVLYGYTF. CDR3 coding DNA: TGTGCCAGCAGTGAAGCCACAGTCCTATATGGCTACACCTTC.

The CDR3 DNA reads as TGTGCCAGCAGTTACGGTGGGCTATCGGGAGAGCAGTACTTC. Its translation: CASSYGGLSGEQYF. This chain connects TRBV6-6 to TRBJ2-7; D is perhaps TRBD2 (5 bases). The CDR3 loop spans 14 amino acids. Germline CDR1 reads MNHNY; CDR2 reads SVGAGI (reference sequence). The V and J ends lost 2 bases and 7 bases respectively, with 15 bases between them.

The chain employs TRBV20-1 and TRBJ1-2; D not resolved. Per the germline V gene, CDR1 is DFQATT and CDR2 is SNEGSKA (reference sequence). The CDR3 covers 11 residues. V dropped 4 bases and J dropped 5 bases, with 8 bases sitting between them. CDR3 sequence: CSAKLGYGYTF. The DNA for the CDR3 is TGCAGTGCTAAGCTAGGATATGGCTACACCTTC.

The count of this clone is one. The rearrangement joins TRBV7-9 to TRBJ2-7, with D possibly being TRBD2 (6 bases). Germline CDR1 is SEHNR and CDR2 is FQNEAQ (reference sequence). There are 14 residues in the CDR3. The germline V and J ends were trimmed by 4 bases and 3 bases, with 13 bases remaining between them. The CDR3 spells CASSSPGTLYEQYF. The CDR3 coding sequence is TGTGCCAGCAGCTCCCCAGGGACTCTCTACGAGCAGTACTTC.

This clone was detected only a few times. The chain is built from TRBV12-3 or TRBV12-4 and TRBJ1-3; 9 bases line up with TRBD1. The CDR3 is 13 amino acids. After removal of 5 bases from V and 7 bases from J, the junction contained 3 bases not matched to a gene. The CDR3 DNA reads as TGTGCCAGCAGTAGGACAGGGGAGAACACCATATATTTT. Residues: CASSRTGENTIYF.

The CDR3 region is CASSLWGRAEQYF. The CDR3 DNA sequence: TGTGCCAGCAGCTTATGGGGCAGGGCAGAGCAGTACTTC. V is TRBV7-2 and J is TRBJ2-7; TRBD1 is a possible D gene (5 bases). The CDR3 consists of 13 residues. Germline CDR1 is SGHTA and CDR2 is FQGNSA. V lost 2 bases and J lost 7, with 12 bases in between.

The chain joins TRBV6-5 to TRBJ2-1, with a tentative D call TRBD2 (6 bases). The ends were cut back, 4 bases at V and 10 bases at J, with 14 bases in the middle. CDR1 and CDR2 (germline): MNHEY, SVGAGI. The CDR3 is 13 amino acids. This CDR3 is CASSSVTRGEQFF. The CDR3 DNA reads as TGTGCCAGCAGTTCCGTGACTCGGGGGGAGCAGTTCTTC.

This rearrangement joins TRBV5-4 to TRBJ2-1, with a tentative D call TRBD2 (5 bases). V gave up 4 bases and J gave up 0 bases, with 11 bases separating them. There are 15 residues in the CDR3. Germline CDR1 reads SGHNT; CDR2 reads YYREEE (reference sequence). For the CDR3, the DNA is TGTGCCAGCAGCATCGGACTCACCTCCTACAATGAGCAGTTCTTC. Protein: CASSIGLTSYNEQFF.

The chain links TRBV7-8 to TRBJ2-3, with D possibly being TRBD1 (5 bases). Per germline, CDR1 SGHVS and CDR2 FQNEAQ. V lost 1 base and J 9 bases, leaving 14 bases between the germline ends. The CDR3 extends over 14 amino acids. CDR3 bases: TGTGCCAGCAGCTTAGACAAAGGGGCCCACACGCAGTATTTT. The encoded protein is CASSLDKGAHTQYF.

This chain links TRBV3-1 (or the pseudogene TRBV3-2) with TRBJ1-4, with D tentatively TRBD1 (6 bases). Trimming took 1 base from V and 6 from J, leaving 15 bases between them. The CDR3 is 16 amino acids. In germline, CDR1 is LGHDT, CDR2 YNNKEL (reference sequence). CDR3 in amino acids: CASSQGHRAGDEKLFF. Written as DNA, the CDR3 is TGTGCCAGCAGCCAAGGTCACAGGGCCGGGGATGAAAAACTGTTTTTT.

This clone was observed a single time. The J gene is TRBJ2-1, the V gene TRBV2, with TRBD1 as a possible D gene (6 bases). Germline CDR1 reads SNHLY; CDR2 reads FYNNEI. The V gene lost 6 bases and the J gene lost 9 bases, with 15 bases spanning the gap. The CDR3 has 13 amino acids. The CDR3: CASRPQGSGEQFF. DNA for the CDR3: TGTGCCAGCAGGCCCCAGGGGAGTGGTGAGCAGTTCTTC.

The chain couples TRBV29-1 to TRBJ2-7; D call uncertain. CDR1 is SQVTM and CDR2 is ANQGSEA in the germline V gene. The CDR3 totals 12 residues. Deletions cut 4 bases from V and 1 base from J, with 8 bases between. The CDR3 region is CSVVVSSYEQYF. The CDR3 DNA reads as TGCAGCGTTGTTGTTAGTTCCTACGAGCAGTACTTC.

The chain couples TRBV4-2 to TRBJ2-7; no reliable D call. Per germline, CDR1 LGHNA and CDR2 YNFKEQ. V gave up 0 bases and J gave up 8 bases, with 17 bases separating them. This CDR3 comprises 15 residues. The CDR3 region is CASSQDTISPTKQYF. In nucleotides, the CDR3 is TGTGCCAGCAGCCAAGATACTATATCCCCTACGAAGCAGTACTTC.

The chain has TRBV28 and TRBJ2-2; D remains ambiguous. Germline V gives CDR1 MDHEN, CDR2 SYDVKM. Trimming cost V 5 bases and J 4 bases, with 8 bases left between them. CDR3 length: 13 amino acids. CDR3 DNA: TGTGCCAGCAGTCCCCCGAGCACCGGGGAGCTGTTTTTT. Translation: CASSPPSTGELFF.

J is TRBJ2-1 and V is TRBV10-3, with 9 bases identical to TRBD2. V gave up 6 bases and J gave up 15 bases; unmatched junction bases: 12. Germline values: CDR1 ENHRY, CDR2 SYGVKD. This CDR3 is 13 amino acids long. CDR3 bases: TGTGCCATCAGAGAGACTAGCGGAGGTTCAGGGTTCTTC. It encodes CAIRETSGGSGFF.

V usage is TRBV6-5 and J usage is TRBJ1-6, with TRBD1 identical over 9 bases. Unmatched junction bases numbered 7, after V lost 6 bases and J lost 10 bases. Germline CDR1 MNHEY, CDR2 SVGAGI. This CDR3 contains 14 residues. The CDR3 DNA reads as TGTGCCAGCAGGAGGGACAGGGATGTATCACCCCTCCACTTT. Amino acids: CASRRDRDVSPLHF.

The chain links TRBV10-3 to TRBJ1-2; D is unclear. The germline V and J ends were trimmed by 8 bases and 4 bases, with 11 bases remaining between them. The germline V gene has CDR1 ENHRY and CDR2 SYGVKD. The CDR3 has 12 residues. In nucleotides, the CDR3 is TGTGCCATCTCCTTAGCCCTCTATGGCTACACCTTC. Translating it yields CAISLALYGYTF.

The chain has TRBV10-1 and TRBJ1-2; possible D gene TRBD1, 6 bases. CDR1 is WNHNN and CDR2 is SYGVQD in the germline V gene (reference sequence). V was cut by 7 bases and J by 4 bases, with 19 bases left in between. This CDR3 comprises 15 residues. The CDR3 nucleotides are TGCGCCAGCATTCAGGGGCAACAGGGCCCCTATGGCTACACCTTC. Translated: CASIQGQQGPYGYTF.

This clone came up a few times. The V and J genes are TRBV5-8 and TRBJ1-1; maybe TRBD1 (5 bases). The germline V and J ends were trimmed by 3 bases and 3 bases, with 18 bases remaining between them. The CDR3 contains 16 residues. In germline, CDR1 is SGHTS, CDR2 YDEGEE. DNA of the CDR3: TGTGCCAGCAGCTCCGTGGCCGGGCGGGGGGACACTGAAGCTTTCTTT. Translation: CASSSVAGRGDTEAFF.

The chain has TRBV2 and TRBJ2-2; D is undetermined. This CDR3 contains 12 residues. Germline V gives CDR1 SNHLY, CDR2 FYNNEI. With 6 bases removed from V and 3 bases from J, the gap between germline ends came to 5 bases. CDR3 in DNA: TGTGCCAGCAGATACTACACCGGGGAGCTGTTTTTT. It translates to CASRYYTGELFF.